Listed here are 4 T cell receptor beta chains from one sample, sequenced in a study of blood T cell repertoires in COVID-19. Assay: immunoSEQ multiplex PCR; the TCRdb copy retains only in-frame clones and omits some. This sample has some 220,000 clones; approximately 82% occur once, and the top ten carry about 9%. The sequencing sample was made of peripheral blood. The receptors come from a man aged 50-59 years with active or convalescent COVID-19.

J is TRBJ1-5 and V is TRBV6-5; no clear D. Trimming removed 4 bases at V and 3 bases at J, with 13 bases between. This CDR3 contains 15 residues. CDR1 is MNHEY, CDR2 SVGAGI, per germline. This CDR3 reads CASSSKRLANQPQHF. As DNA, the CDR3 is TGTGCCAGCAGTTCTAAAAGGCTAGCCAATCAGCCCCAGCATTTT.

The chain uses TRBV7-2 and TRBJ1-1; D not certain. The CDR3 covers 13 residues. Trimming removed 3 bases from V and 4 bases from J, with 9 bases in between. The germline V gene encodes CDR1 SGHTA and CDR2 FQGNSA. The CDR3 loop is CASSFAPLTEAFF. For the CDR3, the DNA is TGTGCCAGCAGCTTCGCGCCTCTCACTGAAGCTTTCTTT.

This clone has more than one count but fewer than ten. The chain recombines TRBV28 with TRBJ1-5; D is ambiguous. V dropped 4 bases and J dropped 1 base, with 11 bases sitting between them. The CDR3 consists of 15 residues. Germline values: CDR1 MDHEN, CDR2 SYDVKM. The CDR3 here is CASSYWGGSNQPQHF. The CDR3 nucleotides are TGTGCCAGCAGTTACTGGGGAGGGAGCAATCAGCCCCAGCATTTT. The entire variable domain, with the rest obtained from reference TRBV28 and TRBJ1-5, is as follows: DVKVTQSSRYLVKRTGEKVFLECVQDMDHENMFWYRQDPGLGLRLIYFSYDVKMKEKGDIPEGYSVSREKKERFSLILESASTNQTSMYLCASSYWGGSNQPQHFGDGTRLSIL.

Only a few counts were recorded for this clone. The chain uses TRBV4-3 and TRBJ2-3; TRBD2 matches 13 bases. V dropped 1 base and J dropped 1; count of bases not matched to a gene: 14. Germline V gene lookup returns CDR1 LGHNA and CDR2 YSLEER. The CDR3 runs to 21 residues. The CDR3 here is CASSQGLGLAGDLSGTDTQYF. CDR3 DNA sequence: TGCGCCAGCAGCCAAGGGCTCGGACTAGCGGGAGATCTAAGCGGCACAGATACGCAGTATTTT.